These 17 T cell receptor beta chains were all obtained from the same sample, sequenced in a study of blood T cells in healthy people across ages. Primers used in a second PCR of about 6 to 11 cycles were a sample-barcoded 5' primer and a J-beta primer mix. MiXCR, run by TCRdb on the 5' RACE reads, gives a single entry per CDR3 protein. This sample has 700,000 to 850,000 distinct CDR3 sequences; roughly 34% occur once, and the top ten carry over 10%. The sequenced material came from blood. These receptor sequences come from a man aged 18 to 35 in good health.

About this clonotype itself: One end of the junction varies from germline; a read error may be responsible. The rearrangement links TRBV20-1 to TRBJ1-6; no clear D. The CDR3 loop spans 17 amino acids. Looked up from germline, CDR1 is DFQATT and CDR2 is SNEGSKA (reference sequence). The CDR3 nucleotides read TGCAGTGCTGGAGATCGTTTGCTTAGCTCCTATAATTCACCCCTCCACTTT. Translated: CSAGDRLLSSYNSPLHF.

V and J are TRBV7-2 and TRBJ2-5, with 7 bases lining up with TRBD1. This CDR3 has 15 residues. With V trimmed by 5 bases and J by 5 bases, 11 bases remained unmatched. The germline gives CDR1 SGHTA, CDR2 FQGNSA. The CDR3 bases are TGTGCCAGCAGCCCGAGGACAGGCCGACGGGAGACCCAGTACTTC. As protein: CASSPRTGRRETQYF.

The genes are TRBV6-5 and TRBJ2-6, with 9 positions matching TRBD1. The V and J ends lost 2 bases and 0 bases, in that order; junction bases with no gene match: 5. In germline, CDR1 is MNHEY, CDR2 SVGAGI. The CDR3 spans 18 residues. The CDR3 protein is CASSYVGQGGSGANVLTF. CDR3 nucleotides: TGTGCCAGCAGTTACGTGGGACAGGGAGGCTCTGGGGCCAACGTCCTGACTTTC.

This clonotype was seen a handful of times. Here the CDR3 reads CASSLETGNQPQHF. CDR3 nucleotides: TGCGCCAGCAGCTTAGAGACAGGCAATCAGCCCCAGCATTTT. The V and J genes are TRBV5-1 and TRBJ1-5, with D perhaps matching TRBD1 (5 bases). The V end was cut by 2 bases, the J end by 2 bases, with 8 bases between. The germline gives CDR1 SGHRS, CDR2 YFSETQ. The CDR3 spans 14 residues.

This sequence joins TRBV13 and TRBJ2-7; TRBD1 matches at 9 bases. Germline CDR1 reads PRHDT; CDR2 reads FYEKMQ (reference sequence). The ends lost 7 bases at V and 7 bases at J; junction bases unmatched: 14. This CDR3 is built from 15 residues. The CDR3 region is CASTEGQGQYNEQYF. CDR3 DNA: TGTGCCAGCACCGAGGGACAGGGCCAATACAATGAGCAGTACTTC.

This clonotype appeared once. The chain carries TRBV11-2 and TRBJ1-4; 8 bases map to TRBD1. V trimming: 5 bases; J trimming: 0 bases; junction bases outside the gene matches: 5. Germline CDR1 is SGHAT and CDR2 is FQNNGV. The CDR3 sequence is 16 residues long. CDR3 sequence reads: CASSDRDRSTNEKLFF. CDR3 DNA sequence: TGTGCCAGCAGCGACCGGGACAGGTCAACTAATGAAAAACTGTTTTTT.

This clonotype has a handful of counts. The genes are TRBV4-3 and TRBJ2-1; 7 nucleotides align to TRBD2. In germline, CDR1 is LGHNA, CDR2 YSLEER. With V trimmed by 3 bases and J by 4 bases, 12 bases remained unmatched. The CDR3 has 17 residues. The CDR3 DNA reads TGCGCCAGCAGCCAGGGCTGGCTAGCGGACCTATACAATGAGCAGTTCTTC. Translating it yields CASSQGWLADLYNEQFF.

In this sample, this clonotype turned up a few times. The rearrangement joins TRBV6-5 to TRBJ1-6; a possible D gene is TRBD1 (6 bases). The germline V and J ends were trimmed by 5 bases and 6 bases, with 17 bases remaining between them. The CDR3 spans 16 residues. From germline, CDR1 is MNHEY and CDR2 SVGAGI. The CDR3: CASSPTPQGTNSPLHF. Here the CDR3 DNA reads TGTGCCAGCAGTCCAACCCCCCAGGGGACTAATTCACCCCTCCACTTT.

This clonotype was found a few times. The chain joins TRBV6-4 to TRBJ1-1; TRBD1 is a possible D gene (6 bases). The length of the CDR3 is 13 residues. Trimming removed 0 bases at V and 11 bases at J, with 13 bases between. Germline loops: CDR1 MRHNA, CDR2 SNTAGT. The CDR3 loop is CASSDSPGARAFF. CDR3 sequence (DNA): TGTGCCAGCAGTGACTCACCGGGGGCGCGGGCTTTCTTT.

This clonotype was seen just once. The DNA for the CDR3 is TGCAGTGCTCCCATTGCGGGGGGCATTAGCTCCTACAATGAGCAGTTCTTC. Its translation is CSAPIAGGISSYNEQFF. This rearrangement joins TRBV20-1 to TRBJ2-1; TRBD2 agrees at 8 bases. The CDR3 has 17 amino acids. V shed 5 bases, J shed 0 bases, and the junction held 12 bases outside the gene matches. From germline, CDR1 is DFQATT and CDR2 SNEGSKA (reference sequence).

The V and J genes are TRBV24-1 and TRBJ2-2; 9 bases fit TRBD1. Trimming at V came to 0 bases and at J to 5 bases, leaving 3 bases not matched to a gene. CDR3 length equals 16 residues. Germline V lookup: CDR1 KGHDR, CDR2 SFDVKD. The CDR3 loop reads CATSDLRTGVTGELFF. As DNA, the CDR3 is TGTGCCACCAGTGATTTGAGGACAGGGGTTACCGGGGAGCTGTTTTTT.

As concerns this clonotype: Given a much more abundant clone one base away, this may be a read error. The rearrangement joins TRBV6-2 or TRBV6-3 to TRBJ2-3, with TRBD2 as a possible D gene (5 bases). The CDR3 sequence is 16 residues long. Germline CDR1 and CDR2: MNHEY and SVGEGT. The DNA of the CDR3 is TGTGCCGGCAGTTACTCGGGATGGGGTAGGACAGATACGCAGTATTTT. Translation: CAGSYSGWGRTDTQYF.

The chain couples TRBV27 to TRBJ2-1, with D maybe TRBD1 (6 bases). Germline CDR1 is MNHEY and CDR2 is SMNVEV (reference sequence). Between the trimmed V and J ends, which lost 5 bases and 10 bases, there was a span of 30 bases. The CDR3 sequence is 18 residues long. The CDR3 sequence is CASSHKRPRDNALYEQFF. As DNA, the CDR3 is TGTGCCAGCAGTCATAAACGACCCAGGGACAACGCACTCTACGAGCAGTTCTTC.

This clonotype was observed a single time. This chain joins TRBV12-3 or TRBV12-4 and TRBJ2-3; a weak D match, TRBD1 (6 bases). The V and J ends lost 6 bases and 2 bases respectively, with 12 bases between them. This CDR3 region has 14 residues. The CDR3 sequence: CASSQGTTTDTQYF. Written as DNA, the CDR3 is TGTGCCAGCAGCCAAGGGACAACCACAGATACGCAGTATTTT.

DNA for the CDR3: TGTGCCAGCTACCCCACCCGGAACACTGAAGCTTTCTTT. It translates to CASYPTRNTEAFF. J is TRBJ1-1 and V is TRBV2; D unclear. The germline V and J ends were trimmed by 8 bases and 1 base, with 11 bases remaining between them. Germline CDR1 is SNHLY and CDR2 is FYNNEI. The CDR3 loop spans 13 amino acids.

The chain couples TRBV6-2 or TRBV6-3 to TRBJ2-7; D may be TRBD2 (6 bases). CDR3 length: 11 amino acids. Germline CDR1 is MNHEY and CDR2 is SVGEGT. V lost 4 bases and J lost 12, with 13 bases in between. This chain's CDR3 is CASSLRGRWYF. Here the CDR3 DNA reads TGTGCCAGCAGTTTGCGGGGTAGGTGGTACTTC.

DNA for the CDR3: TGTGCCAGCAGCTTAAGCAGGGTGGGGCAGTACTTC. This gives the protein CASSLSRVGQYF. This rearrangement joins TRBV13 to TRBJ2-5, with TRBD1 as a possible D gene (5 bases). The germline V gene has CDR1 PRHDT and CDR2 FYEKMQ (reference sequence). This CDR3 region has 12 residues. V was shortened by 2 bases and J by 11 bases, with 12 bases between the two germline ends.